The text below deals with one T cell receptor beta chain. Its antigen is still unknown. The data stem from a study of blood T cells in healthy people across ages. There are 15 residues in the CDR3. Trimming pared 4 bases from V and 9 bases from J, leaving 20 bases between. Per germline, CDR1 SGHTA and CDR2 FQGTGA. Combining a sample-barcoded 5' primer with a J-beta primer mix, a second PCR ran for roughly 6 to 11 cycles. Template switching added a 12-random-nucleotide identifier to every cDNA molecule. Paired-end reads containing CDR3 totaled no fewer than 2.5 million for each sample. One entry per CDR3 protein results from TCRdb running MiXCR on the 5' RACE reads. This repertoire shows approximately 800,000 distinct CDR3 sequences, about 37% found once; its top ten account for roughly 13%. Every sample yielded at least 6 million isolated PBMCs. Whole-study results and caveats: Whereas aged donors had fewer naive CD4+ cells, long-lived donors had more of them and higher diversity.

Sequencing was carried out using blood. V gene TRBV7-3 combines with J gene TRBJ2-3, with D tentatively TRBD1 or TRBD2 (5 bases each). The receptor comes from a man younger than 30 in good health. The CDR3 reads CASSSEGSDLATQYF. In nucleotides, the CDR3 is TGTGCCAGCAGCTCCGAGGGGTCAGATCTTGCAACGCAGTATTTT.